This passage covers 22 T cell receptor beta chains from one sample sequenced in a study of T cell repertoires in cytomegalovirus infection. One entry per CDR3 protein results from TCRdb running MiXCR on the reads. The sample shows roughly 80,000 distinct CDR3 sequences, about 37% of them seen only once. What these receptors recognize is not known. Material: CD8+ T cells from cultured PBMCs, obtained from culture after CMV antigen stimulation. The source of these receptors is a human donor in good health (CMV status not recorded). Some clones in this sample may be carry-over from other donors' samples.

The chain couples TRBV12-3 or TRBV12-4 to TRBJ1-3; D possibly corresponds to TRBD1 (5 bases). The length of the CDR3 is 14 residues. Trimming took off 7 bases at V and 0 bases at J, with 10 bases between the two ends. CDR3 residues: CASTLGGSGNTIYF. DNA for the CDR3: TGTGCCAGCACCCTGGGGGGCTCTGGAAACACCATATATTTT.

This clonotype was seen only a few times. The V gene is TRBV7-6, the J gene TRBJ1-2; D might be TRBD1 (5 bases). CDR1 and CDR2 (germline): SGHVS, FNYEAQ. The CDR3 contains 18 residues. Trimming shortened V by 4 bases and J by 6 bases, and 27 bases separated the two germline ends. CDR3 sequence: CASSSPPPGLSPAHGYTF. The CDR3, as DNA: TGTGCCAGCAGCTCACCCCCGCCGGGACTCTCGCCCGCCCATGGCTACACCTTC. The full variable domain, completed using reference TRBV7-6 and TRBJ1-2, is GAGVSQSPRYKVTKRGQDVALRCDPISGHVSLYWYRQALGQGPEFLTYFNYEAQQDKSGLPNDRFSAERPEGSISTLTIQRTEQRDSAMYRCASSSPPPGLSPAHGYTFGSGTRLTVV.

The rearrangement links TRBV7-6 to TRBJ2-7; 7 bases are shared with TRBD1. This CDR3 comprises 15 residues. CDR1 is SGHVS and CDR2 is FNYEAQ in the germline V gene. Trimming cost V 5 bases and J 0 bases; bases outside gene matches: 7. The CDR3 region is CASSPRQGRSYEQYF. CDR3 DNA sequence: TGTGCCAGCAGCCCGCGACAGGGTCGCTCCTACGAGCAGTACTTC.

This clonotype was counted at least ten times. The chain has TRBV7-6 and TRBJ2-1, with D perhaps TRBD1 or TRBD2 (5 bases each). Looked up from germline, CDR1 is SGHVS and CDR2 is FNYEAQ. Trimming stripped 5 bases from V and 0 bases from J, with 14 bases between. The CDR3 runs to 16 residues. The CDR3 loop reads CASSLRGANSYNEQFF. CDR3 DNA: TGTGCCAGCAGCCTAAGAGGGGCAAACTCCTACAATGAGCAGTTCTTC.

The chain employs TRBV19 and TRBJ2-7, with D possibly TRBD1 on 6 matching bases. Trimming took 6 bases from V and 4 from J, leaving 22 bases between them. Germline V gene sequence: CDR1 LNHDA, CDR2 SQIVND (reference sequence). The CDR3 totals 16 residues. For the CDR3, the DNA is TGTGCCAGTAGCACCCGGCGAGGGGTAGGGGGATACGAGCAGTACTTC. Translation gives CASSTRRGVGGYEQYF.

V gene TRBV27 combines with J gene TRBJ2-7; possibly TRBD2 for D (6 bases). CDR3 length equals 13 residues. Germline values: CDR1 MNHEY, CDR2 SMNVEV (reference sequence). V lost 5 bases to trimming and J lost 1 base, with 9 bases between them. In DNA form, the CDR3 reads TGTGCCAGCAGTCGGGGGAGATCCTACGAGCAGTACTTC. Protein: CASSRGRSYEQYF.

The rearrangement uses TRBV5-1 and TRBJ2-1; tentatively, D is TRBD2 (6 bases). The length of the CDR3 is 15 residues. The germline V gene has CDR1 SGHRS and CDR2 YFSETQ. V was clipped by 1 base and J by 0 bases, with 8 bases between them. In DNA form, the CDR3 reads TGCGCCAGCAGCTTGTACGGGGGCTCCTACAATGAGCAGTTCTTC. It yields the protein CASSLYGGSYNEQFF. The full variable domain, its missing parts supplied by reference TRBV5-1 and TRBJ2-1, is KAGVTQTPRYLIKTRGQQVTLSCSPISGHRSVSWYQQTPGQGLQFLFEYFSETQRNKGNFPGRFSGRQFSNSRSEMNVSTLELGDSALYLCASSLYGGSYNEQFFGPGTRLTVL.

For the CDR3, the DNA is TGTGCCAGCAGCTTAGAAGGTTCGGGGGGGGAACCCACCAATGAGCAGTTCTTC. It yields the protein CASSLEGSGGEPTNEQFF. The rearrangement uses TRBV11-3 and TRBJ2-1, with 8 nucleotides matching TRBD2. Per the germline V gene, CDR1 is SGHNT and CDR2 is YENEEA. This CDR3 contains 18 residues. The ends lost 0 bases at V and 6 bases at J; junction bases unmatched: 13.

The chain employs TRBV2 and TRBJ2-1; the match to TRBD1 covers 10 bases. Germline V lookup: CDR1 SNHLY, CDR2 FYNNEI. This CDR3 has 14 amino acids. Germline trimming cut 6 bases from V and 5 bases from J; bases unmatched to any gene: 4. This CDR3 reads CASSGGTGDNEQFF. DNA of the CDR3: TGTGCCAGCAGCGGCGGGACAGGGGACAATGAGCAGTTCTTC.

This clonotype came up once. The genes are TRBV6-8 and TRBJ2-5; maybe TRBD2 (5 bases). The CDR3 length is 13 residues. Trimming shortened V by 11 bases and J by 2 bases, and 15 bases separated the two germline ends. CDR1 and CDR2 (germline): MNHGY, SAAAGT. The CDR3 loop is CAAQRFGQETQYF. The DNA of the CDR3 is TGTGCCGCCCAGCGGTTTGGACAAGAGACCCAGTACTTC.

The chain employs TRBV20-1 and TRBJ2-2; no firm D call. Germline values: CDR1 DFQATT, CDR2 SNEGSKA (reference sequence). CDR3 length: 12 amino acids. V lost 6 bases to trimming and J lost 5 bases, with 10 bases between them. In DNA, the CDR3 is TGCAGTGCCACGGACGGGACCGGGGAGCTGTTTTTT. This translates into CSATDGTGELFF.

This clonotype is a singleton in its sample. The gene calls are TRBV4-1 and TRBJ2-2; 11 bases align to TRBD2. The CDR3 is 18 residues long. Germline trimming cut 0 bases from V and 2 bases from J; bases unmatched to any gene: 5. Per germline, CDR1 MGHRA and CDR2 YSYEKL. The CDR3 bases are TGCGCCAGCAGCCAAGATCAGGGACTAGCGGACAACACCGGGGAGCTGTTTTTT. Translated, it gives CASSQDQGLADNTGELFF.

This clonotype was observed a handful of times. The gene calls are TRBV27 and TRBJ2-2, with D maybe TRBD2 (6 bases). This CDR3 contains 16 residues. Between the trimmed V and J ends, which lost 1 base and 6 bases, there was a span of 15 bases. Per the germline V gene, CDR1 is MNHEY and CDR2 is SMNVEV (reference sequence). The CDR3: CASSLLEGLGSGELFF. The CDR3 DNA reads TGTGCCAGCAGTTTATTGGAGGGGCTCGGGTCCGGGGAGCTGTTTTTT.

V usage is TRBV20-1 and J usage is TRBJ2-7, with TRBD1 identical over 8 bases. V shed 0 bases, J shed 0 bases, and the junction held 10 bases outside the gene matches. The CDR3 contains 17 residues. Germline values: CDR1 DFQATT, CDR2 SNEGSKA (reference sequence). The DNA of the CDR3 is TGCAGTGCTAGAGATCTTCAGGGGGCGGCCCCCTCCTACGAGCAGTACTTC. Encoded protein: CSARDLQGAAPSYEQYF.

This rearrangement joins TRBV7-8 to TRBJ2-3, with D unresolved. The length of the CDR3 is 13 residues. The V gene lost 4 bases and the J gene lost 4 bases, with 9 bases spanning the gap. The germline V gene has CDR1 SGHVS and CDR2 FQNEAQ. The CDR3 coding sequence is TGTGCCAGCAGCTACCTTTCTGCAGATACGCAGTATTTT. The encoded protein is CASSYLSADTQYF. Using reference TRBV7-8 and TRBJ2-3 for the parts outside the CDR3, the full variable domain is GAGVSQSPRYKVAKRGQDVALRCDPISGHVSLFWYQQALGQGPEFLTYFQNEAQLDKSGLPSDRFFAERPEGSVSTLKIQRTQQEDSAVYLCASSYLSADTQYFGPGTRLTVL.

This chain joins TRBV7-4 and TRBJ2-1, with D possibly TRBD2 on 8 matching bases. Trimming took 5 bases from V and 2 from J, leaving 19 bases between them. Germline lookup yields CDR1 SGHVT and CDR2 SQSDAQ. CDR3 length equals 17 residues. The CDR3 coding sequence is TGTGCCAGCAGCACGACTAGCGAGGGGGCAGCCTACAATGAGCAGTTCTTC. Its translation: CASSTTSEGAAYNEQFF. Supplemented by reference TRBV7-4 and TRBJ2-1, the full variable domain reads GAGVSQSPRYKVAKRGRDVALRCDSISGHVTLYWYRQTLGQGSEVLTYSQSDAQRDKSGRPSGRFSAERPERSVSTLKIQRTEQGDSAVYLCASSTTSEGAAYNEQFFGPGTRLTVL.

This clonotype has more than one count but fewer than ten. The chain has TRBV7-6 and TRBJ2-3; D ambiguous. This CDR3 contains 16 residues. The germline V gene encodes CDR1 SGHVS and CDR2 FNYEAQ. Trimming removed 1 base from V and 0 bases from J, with 11 bases in between. The CDR3 loop reads CASSLETETSTDTQYF. The CDR3 DNA is TGTGCCAGCAGCTTAGAGACTGAAACTAGCACAGATACGCAGTATTTT.

In this sample, this clonotype turned up a few times. The chain is built from TRBV5-1 and TRBJ2-3; D remains unclear. V was shortened by 5 bases and J by 4 bases, with 20 bases between the two germline ends. Germline V gene sequence: CDR1 SGHRS, CDR2 YFSETQ. The CDR3 loop spans 16 amino acids. The CDR3 spells CASSWSGSSSADTQYF. The CDR3 DNA reads as TGCGCCAGCAGTTGGTCCGGGTCGAGTAGTGCAGATACGCAGTATTTT.

The rearrangement uses TRBV9 and TRBJ1-1; D gene ambiguous. V was shortened by 0 bases and J by 1 base, with 4 bases between the two germline ends. CDR1 and CDR2 (germline): SGDLS, YYNGEE. This CDR3 is 13 amino acids long. CDR3 sequence (DNA): TGTGCCAGCAGCGTAGCCCAGAACACTGAAGCTTTCTTT. It is translated as CASSVAQNTEAFF.

The chain carries TRBV19 and TRBJ1-5; D unclear. Germline V gene lookup returns CDR1 LNHDA and CDR2 SQIVND (reference sequence). Trimming stripped 3 bases from V and 7 bases from J, with 22 bases between. The CDR3 covers 17 residues. This CDR3 is CASSIGLRSGETQPQHF. Here the CDR3 DNA reads TGTGCCAGTAGTATTGGTTTGAGGAGTGGGGAAACCCAGCCCCAGCATTTT.

This clonotype was counted many times. The rearrangement links TRBV7-6 to TRBJ2-1; the D gene is possibly TRBD1 (6 bases). The V gene's germline CDR1 is SGHVS and CDR2 FNYEAQ. Between the trimmed V and J ends, which lost 5 bases and 1 base, there was a span of 21 bases. The CDR3 spans 18 residues. The CDR3 is CASSALNRALVSYNEQFF. The CDR3 bases are TGTGCCAGCAGCGCACTTAACAGGGCCCTCGTATCCTACAATGAGCAGTTCTTC.

This clonotype has only a few counts. The chain recombines TRBV7-2 with TRBJ2-3, with 10 bases identical to TRBD2. Germline CDR1 reads SGHTA; CDR2 reads FQGNSA. This CDR3 comprises 16 residues. The V and J ends lost 2 bases and 3 bases, in that order; junction bases with no gene match: 5. The CDR3: CASSLQSGGATDTQYF. The CDR3 DNA reads TGTGCCAGCAGCTTACAAAGCGGGGGGGCTACAGATACGCAGTATTTT.